The sequence of this T cell receptor (beta chain) was determined in a study of cytotoxic CD8 clonotypes in ibrutinib-treated CLL. In the case of this clone: The target antigen is unknown.

Assay used: immunoSEQ multiplex PCR; TCRdb lists only in-frame clones, some missing. The profile shows around 300,000 clones, approximately 80% of them singletons. General observations from the study: Clonality went higher at ibrutinib response and then dropped back toward baseline at progression.

The CDR3 is made up of 14 amino acids. Germline CDR1 reads SGHRS; CDR2 reads YFSETQ. Trimming took 2 bases from V and 7 from J; bases not matched to a gene: 8. The specimen comprised PBMCs, sampled before ibrutinib treatment. This sequence joins TRBV5-1 and TRBJ2-7; 8 bases are a match to TRBD1. The TCR comes from a human donor with chronic lymphocytic leukemia. The chain's CDR3 is CASSFGQGGKEQYF. CDR3 bases: TGCGCCAGCAGCTTCGGACAGGGCGGAAAAGAGCAGTACTTC.